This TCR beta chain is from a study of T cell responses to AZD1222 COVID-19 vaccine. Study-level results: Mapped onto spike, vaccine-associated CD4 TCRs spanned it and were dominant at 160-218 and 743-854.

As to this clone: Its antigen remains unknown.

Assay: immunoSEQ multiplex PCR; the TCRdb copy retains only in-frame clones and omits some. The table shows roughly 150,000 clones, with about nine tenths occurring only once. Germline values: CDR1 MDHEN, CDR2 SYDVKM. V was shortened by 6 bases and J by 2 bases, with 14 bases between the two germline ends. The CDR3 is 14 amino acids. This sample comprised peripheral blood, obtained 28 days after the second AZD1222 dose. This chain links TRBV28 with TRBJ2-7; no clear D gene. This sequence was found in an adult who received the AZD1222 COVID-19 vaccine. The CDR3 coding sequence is TGTGCCAGCAGCTCGCCTCGACGGGCCTACGAGCAGTACTTC. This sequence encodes CASSSPRRAYEQYF.